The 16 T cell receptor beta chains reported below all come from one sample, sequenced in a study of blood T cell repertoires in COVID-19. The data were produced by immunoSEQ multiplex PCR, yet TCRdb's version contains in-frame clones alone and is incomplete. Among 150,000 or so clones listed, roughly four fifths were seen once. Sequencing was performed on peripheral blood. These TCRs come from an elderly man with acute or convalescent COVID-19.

CDR3 in amino acids: CASSFLSTGGYNEQFF. DNA of the CDR3: TGCGCCAGCAGCTTCCTCTCGACAGGGGGCTACAATGAGCAGTTCTTC. The chain combines TRBV5-1 with TRBJ2-1; 9 nucleotides align to TRBD1. V trimming: 2 bases; J trimming: 3 bases; junction bases outside the gene matches: 6. The germline CDR1 and CDR2 sequences are SGHRS and YFSETQ. This CDR3 comprises 16 residues.

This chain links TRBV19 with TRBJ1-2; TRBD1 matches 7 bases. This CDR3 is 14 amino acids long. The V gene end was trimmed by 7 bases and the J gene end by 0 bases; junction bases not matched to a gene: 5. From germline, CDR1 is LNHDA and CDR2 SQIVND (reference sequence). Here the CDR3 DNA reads TGTGCCAGTAAGGAGGGGGCCCCTAACTATGGCTACACCTTC. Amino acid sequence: CASKEGAPNYGYTF. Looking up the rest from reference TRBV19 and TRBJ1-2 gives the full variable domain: DGGITQSPKYLFRKEGQNVTLSCEQNLNHDAMYWYRQDPGQGLRLIYYSQIVNDFQKGDIAEGYSVSREKKESFPLTVTSAQKNPTAFYLCASKEGAPNYGYTFGSGTRLTVV.

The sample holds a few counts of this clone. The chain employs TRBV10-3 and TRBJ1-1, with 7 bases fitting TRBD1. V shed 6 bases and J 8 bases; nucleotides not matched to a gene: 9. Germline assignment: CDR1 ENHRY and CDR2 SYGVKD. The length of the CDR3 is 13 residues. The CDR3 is CAISGQAGGEAFF. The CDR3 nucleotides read TGTGCCATCAGCGGACAGGCTGGGGGCGAAGCTTTCTTT.

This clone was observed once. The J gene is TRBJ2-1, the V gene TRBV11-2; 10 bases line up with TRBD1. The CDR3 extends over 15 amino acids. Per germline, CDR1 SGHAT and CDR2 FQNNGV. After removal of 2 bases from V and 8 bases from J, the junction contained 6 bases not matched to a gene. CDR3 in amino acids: CASSLWDRGGYEQFF. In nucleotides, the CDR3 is TGTGCCAGCAGCTTATGGGACAGGGGAGGGTATGAGCAGTTCTTC.

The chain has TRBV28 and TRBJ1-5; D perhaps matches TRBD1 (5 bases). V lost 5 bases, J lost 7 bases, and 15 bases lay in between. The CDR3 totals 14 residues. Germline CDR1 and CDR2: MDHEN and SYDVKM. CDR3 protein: CASSTAAGRQPQHF. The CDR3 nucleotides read TGTGCCAGCAGTACTGCCGCGGGGCGCCAGCCCCAGCATTTT.

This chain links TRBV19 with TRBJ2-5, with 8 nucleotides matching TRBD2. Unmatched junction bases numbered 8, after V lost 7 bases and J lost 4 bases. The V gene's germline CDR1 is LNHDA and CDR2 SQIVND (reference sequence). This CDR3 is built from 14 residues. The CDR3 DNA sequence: TGTGCCAGTACCCCCGTGGCGGGGGGAGAGACCCAGTACTTC. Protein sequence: CASTPVAGGETQYF.

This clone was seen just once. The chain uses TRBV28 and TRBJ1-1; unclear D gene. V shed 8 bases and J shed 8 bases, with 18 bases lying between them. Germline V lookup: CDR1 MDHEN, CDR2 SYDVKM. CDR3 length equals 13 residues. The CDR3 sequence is CASLKGGGIEAFF. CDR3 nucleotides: TGTGCCAGCCTGAAGGGCGGAGGGATAGAAGCTTTCTTT. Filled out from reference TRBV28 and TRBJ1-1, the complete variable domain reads DVKVTQSSRYLVKRTGEKVFLECVQDMDHENMFWYRQDPGLGLRLIYFSYDVKMKEKGDIPEGYSVSREKKERFSLILESASTNQTSMYLCASLKGGGIEAFFGQGTRLTVV.

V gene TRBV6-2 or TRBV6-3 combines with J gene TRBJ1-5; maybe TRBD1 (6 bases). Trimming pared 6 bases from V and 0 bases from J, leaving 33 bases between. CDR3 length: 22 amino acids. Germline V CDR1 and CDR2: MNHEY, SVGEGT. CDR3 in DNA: TGTGCCAGCAGCCCCGGGTCCCTTCGACAAGGGGGGAGGGGATATAGCAATCAGCCCCAGCATTTT. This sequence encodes CASSPGSLRQGGRGYSNQPQHF.

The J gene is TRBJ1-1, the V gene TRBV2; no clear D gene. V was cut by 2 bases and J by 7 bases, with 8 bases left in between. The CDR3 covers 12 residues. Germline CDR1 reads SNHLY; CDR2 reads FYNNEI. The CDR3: CASSERTNEAFF. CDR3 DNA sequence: TGTGCCAGCAGTGAAAGAACAAATGAAGCTTTCTTT.

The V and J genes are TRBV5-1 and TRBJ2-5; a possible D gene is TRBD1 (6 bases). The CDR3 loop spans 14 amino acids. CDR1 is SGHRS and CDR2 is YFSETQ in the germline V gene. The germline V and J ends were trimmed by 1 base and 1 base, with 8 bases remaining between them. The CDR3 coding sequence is TGCGCCAGCAGCTTGAGCAGGGGCCAAGAGACCCAGTACTTC. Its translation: CASSLSRGQETQYF.

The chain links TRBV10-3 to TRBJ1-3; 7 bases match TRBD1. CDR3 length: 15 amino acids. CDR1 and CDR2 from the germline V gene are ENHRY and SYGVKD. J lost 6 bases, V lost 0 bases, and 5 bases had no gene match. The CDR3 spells CAISESYRGANTIYF. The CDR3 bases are TGTGCCATCAGTGAGTCGTACAGGGGTGCAAACACCATATATTTT.

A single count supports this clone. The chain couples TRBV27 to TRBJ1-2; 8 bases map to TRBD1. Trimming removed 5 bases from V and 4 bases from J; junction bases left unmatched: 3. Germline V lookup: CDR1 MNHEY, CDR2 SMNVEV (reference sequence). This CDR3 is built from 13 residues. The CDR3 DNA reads TGTGCCAGCAGTGGTACAGGGGGCTATGGCTACACCTTC. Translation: CASSGTGGYGYTF.

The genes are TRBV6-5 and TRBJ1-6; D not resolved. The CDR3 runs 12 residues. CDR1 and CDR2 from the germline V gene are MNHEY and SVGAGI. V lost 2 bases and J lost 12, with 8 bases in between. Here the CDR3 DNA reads TGTGCCAGCAGTTACCTAAATGGACCCCTCCACTTT. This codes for CASSYLNGPLHF.

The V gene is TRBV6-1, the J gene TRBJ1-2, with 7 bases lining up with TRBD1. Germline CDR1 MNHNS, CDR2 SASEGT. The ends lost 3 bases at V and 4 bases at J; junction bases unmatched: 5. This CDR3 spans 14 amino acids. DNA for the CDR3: TGTGCCAGCAGTGAGCTCAGGGGGAGCTATGGCTACACCTTC. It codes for CASSELRGSYGYTF.

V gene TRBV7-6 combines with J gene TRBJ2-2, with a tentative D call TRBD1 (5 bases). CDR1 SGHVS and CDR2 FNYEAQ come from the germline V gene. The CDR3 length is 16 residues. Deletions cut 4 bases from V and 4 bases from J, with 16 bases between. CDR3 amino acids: CASSSQTLQGTGELFF. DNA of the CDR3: TGTGCCAGCAGCTCCCAGACCCTCCAGGGCACCGGGGAGCTGTTTTTT.

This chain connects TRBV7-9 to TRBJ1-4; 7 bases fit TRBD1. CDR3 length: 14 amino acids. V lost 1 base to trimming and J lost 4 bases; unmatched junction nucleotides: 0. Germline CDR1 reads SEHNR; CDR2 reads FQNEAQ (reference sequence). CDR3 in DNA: TGTGCCAGCAGCTTAGGACAGGGTAATGAAAAACTGTTTTTT. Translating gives CASSLGQGNEKLFF.